This T cell receptor (beta chain) was documented in a study of blood T cell repertoires in COVID-19. The overall study: Acute and convalescent COVID-19 specimens originated in the United States, Italy and Spain. PBMCs, B-cell-depleted T cells, or T cells were the source of the cDNA or gDNA that made up the material.

Under the authors' procedure: Reference gene primer amplification gave nucleated cell count estimates. Generated by immunoSEQ multiplex PCR, the TCRdb table keeps only in-frame clones and is missing some. V, J and clone size were drawn from that table, and D and trimming were deduced from the DNA. The sample includes tens of thousands of clones, 85% to 90% of them seen just once. The trim removed 3 bases at V and 2 bases at J, leaving 8 bases unmatched. The CDR3 length is 16 residues. Germline CDR1 is SGHNT and CDR2 is YYREEE (reference sequence). The sequencing sample was made of peripheral blood. This TCR was sampled from an elderly woman in a cohort sampled during active or convalescent COVID-19. The chain combines TRBV5-4 with TRBJ2-3, with TRBD1 matching over 8 bases. This CDR3 reads CASSSPGTGTTDTQYF. CDR3 nucleotide sequence: TGTGCCAGCAGCTCGCCCGGGACAGGTACCACAGATACGCAGTATTTT.